The TCR beta chain described here comes from a study of blood T cells in healthy people across ages. A second PCR of about 7 to 12 cycles used a sample-barcoded 5' primer and a J-beta primer mix. Via MiXCR, TCRdb re-called the 5' RACE reads, giving one row per CDR3 protein. The table shows over 1,300,000 distinct CDR3 sequences, with roughly 59% occurring only once. There are 16 residues in the CDR3. Germline V CDR1 and CDR2: MNHEY, SVGAGI. Trimming shortened V by 2 bases and J by 3 bases, and 13 bases separated the two germline ends. V usage is TRBV6-5 and J usage is TRBJ2-2; D is ambiguous. The TCR was taken from a man aged 18 to 30 in good health. What was sequenced was blood. The chain's CDR3 is CASSYAGRIDTGELFF. The CDR3 coding sequence is TGTGCCAGCAGTTACGCAGGACGGATAGACACCGGGGAGCTGTTTTTT.